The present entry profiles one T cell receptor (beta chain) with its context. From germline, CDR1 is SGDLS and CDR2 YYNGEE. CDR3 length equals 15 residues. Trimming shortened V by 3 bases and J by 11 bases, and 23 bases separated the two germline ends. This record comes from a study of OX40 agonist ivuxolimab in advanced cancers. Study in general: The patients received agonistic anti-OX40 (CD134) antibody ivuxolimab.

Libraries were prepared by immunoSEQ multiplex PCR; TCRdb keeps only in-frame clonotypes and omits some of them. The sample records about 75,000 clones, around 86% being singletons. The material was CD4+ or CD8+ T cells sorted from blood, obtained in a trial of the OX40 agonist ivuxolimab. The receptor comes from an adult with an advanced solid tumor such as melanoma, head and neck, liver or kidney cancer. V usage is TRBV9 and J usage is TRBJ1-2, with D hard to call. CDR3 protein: CASSGRLDGISSYTF. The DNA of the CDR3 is TGTGCCAGCAGCGGACGGTTAGATGGGATATCTTCTTACACCTTC.